This T cell receptor beta chain derives from a study of cytomegalovirus exposure and HLA in healthy donors (dated by TCRdb to about 2017). Background on the whole study: An earlier analysis of approximately 550 of the donors reported about 250 Gb of sequence data and 117 million unique TCR beta sequences from 150 million to 200 million T cells. An early release covering 550 to 700 HLA-typed donors comprised 250 to 350 gigabases of sequencing data and about 90 million unique TCR sequences. The genetic ancestry cluster associated with self-reported Caucasian donors included 80% to 90% of the approximately 400 genotyped donors. The aim of the study was to test whether cataloging public T cell receptors could identify signatures of past pathogen exposure. The T cell repertoires of under 750 subjects were profiled by immunosequencing and related to cytomegalovirus serostatus. A separate validation cohort of over 95 different subjects was used in addition to the approximately 700-subject first cohort. To predict cytomegalovirus infection status, the study combined high-throughput TCR immunosequencing, statistical association of individual TCRs with disease status, and machine learning. To study patterns of TCR occurrence, a later analysis re-analyzed previously published TCR beta repertoires from several hundred donors and added high-resolution HLA genotyping. Rather than using new phenotypic data, the later analysis identified candidate immune exposures from TCR beta sequences and from how often those sequences occurred across donors. To decide whether each TCR beta V gene segment behaved as functional or pseudogenic, an earlier analysis of some 540 of the donors relied on high-throughput TCR beta sequencing. Alongside the repertoire data, information on donor age, sex, ethnicity and CMV serostatus was compiled. A later genetic analysis took genome-wide SNP genotypes for about 55% of the roughly 700 donors and used that subset as a discovery cohort. Every discovery cohort repertoire had been produced on one sequencing platform. HLA typing covered class I and class II loci at four-digit resolution. The number of typed donors differed by locus: about 620-640 for A, B, C, DRB1 and DQB1; 500 to 550 for DQA1; 606 for DPA1; and around 490 for DPB1. Roughly 5 DR-DQ haplotypes were handled as single units for association and clustering, since linkage in the cohort was strong. Among 350 to 400 genotyped donors of the cohort, an average of about 240,000 unique TCR beta nucleotide sequences were sequenced per donor, roughly 18% of them non-productive. Broad study findings and their caveats: In a later analysis, most CMV-associated TCR beta chains were found to appear HLA-restricted, with HLA associations seemingly driven largely by CMV exposure. When HLA alleles, especially DR and DQ, strongly co-occurred, attributing TCR associations to individual alleles was difficult. In an earlier analysis of some 500 of the donors, most TCR beta V segments were observed in productive rearrangements about 87% or about 30% of the time, broadly matching IMGT annotations. Roughly uniform sequencing depth across donors was assumed in presence/absence analyses, although this assumption may not hold. A further reported finding was that TCR beta sequences accurately predicted the HLA-A and HLA-B alleles for most subjects in the first cohort. Approximately 16 rarely observed V segments, including chromosome 9 orphons, were excluded from the earlier analysis of approximately 600 of the donors because counts were too low. A group of highly shared sequence variants was considered likely to be a technical artifact of the sequencing pipeline. For the cohort, immune exposure information was limited to CMV serostatus. Across donors, most TCR sequences were observed very rarely, whereas some public TCRs were present in many individuals. According to a later genetic analysis, donors in an Asian-associated ancestry cluster had fewer N-insertions in productive TCRs than the approximately 630-donor mean. The cohort was sequenced for TCR beta chains only, and without alpha or paired-chain data the features that could be detected were limited. In vitro tests confirmed that a few of the cytomegalovirus-associated TCR beta chains recognize cytomegalovirus antigens. Because HLA typing was missing for some donors at each locus, association tests included only the typed subset. Linkage disequilibrium might explain the correlated functional status among segregating V segments, but an unknown experimental factor could not be ruled out. In a later analysis, several top co-occurrence clusters were reported to appear linked to parvovirus B19, influenza, CMV and Epstein-Barr virus. In a later analysis, the rate of TCR association differed among HLA loci, with DRB1 alleles having the most associated TCRs and HLA-C alleles having the fewest. In a later analysis, about 16,000 TCR beta sequences were associated with specific HLA alleles at a false discovery rate of 0.05. The study listed approximately 160 TCR beta chains as associated with cytomegalovirus. Compared with equally common non-associated chains, HLA-associated TCR beta chains in a later analysis were more clonally expanded and had lower generation probabilities. A later genetic analysis associated a missense DCLRE1C variant with V-gene and J-gene trimming of TCR beta chains, and an independent cohort replicated the association. Some IMGT-functional V segments, including TRBV6-2 and TRBV6-3, could not be told apart with the 87-base-pair reads, so those segments were excluded. The authors suggested that the approach could potentially be generalized to other disease states and immunological phenotypes. The classifier was reported to diagnose cytomegalovirus status with high specificity and sensitivity in both the original and validation cohorts.

The cohort was made up of several hundred healthy bone marrow donors. At the time of sampling, every cohort member was nominally healthy, though immune exposures that went unrecorded were likely present. The donor tested CMV seronegative and was one of the 352 seronegative cohort members. A peripheral blood sample was collected from each donor, and TCR beta sequencing was performed on peripheral blood mononuclear cells. Genomic DNA extraction from the blood cell samples was performed with the Qiagen DNeasy Blood Extraction Kit. The library was prepared using the immunoSEQ multiplex PCR assay. The multiplex PCR relied on a mix of 60 forward primers for TCR Vbeta segments and 13 reverse primers for TCR Jbeta segments. The CDR3 region of rearranged TCR beta genes was amplified from genomic DNA with a multiplex PCR assay. Amplified TCR beta libraries were sequenced as 87-base-pair reads on the Illumina HiSeq System. Per the source publication's procedure: In a later analysis, roughly 80 million unique TCR beta chains were counted across the roughly 670 repertoires, and roughly 11 million of these chains were shared by at least two donors. Raw reads were error-corrected and collapsed into unique sequences with a nearest-neighbor algorithm that merged closely related sequences to remove PCR and sequencing errors. Alignment of CDR3 sequences to IMGT reference sequences was used to assign V, D and J gene segments. For a sequence to be retained, at least a six-nucleotide match to both a V gene segment and a J gene segment was required. A rearrangement was called productive if the CDR3 had no stop codons and remained in frame with V and J, and every other rearrangement was called non-productive. CDR3 was defined by IMGT convention, running from the second conserved V-encoded cysteine to the conserved J-encoded phenylalanine. Sequences without an unambiguous match to a single V gene segment were excluded from the earlier analysis of 450 to 650 of the donors. In an earlier analysis of approximately 560 of the donors, a V segment was called functional when productive rearrangements were above 56.7%, and segregating when the standard deviation between donors exceeded 5%. A statistical classification framework was built for diagnosing cytomegalovirus status from the catalog of TCR beta chain sequences. A later analysis assigned V and J genes by comparing TCR nucleotide sequences with IMGT/GENE-DB human TR gene sequences. In a later analysis, CDR3 sequences and most-parsimonious VDJ recombination scenarios were assigned using the TCRdist pipeline. In a later analysis, each TCR beta chain was defined by its CDR3 amino acid sequence together with its V-gene family, and reads without a unique V-gene family were excluded. A later analysis removed 450 to 600 highly shared, low-generation-probability nucleotide sequences to deal with suspected cross-contamination and a sequencing artifact. In a later analysis, a clonal expansion index was calculated for each public chain from normalized within-repertoire ranks of inferred template counts. Generation probabilities in a later analysis came from a VDJ recombination model fitted to out-of-frame rearrangements, and those results were checked against IGoR. In a later analysis, hypergeometric tests were used to score TCR-TCR, TCR-HLA and TCR-CMV co-occurrence, with a repertoire-size bias correction applied to TCR pairs. False discovery rates were estimated in a later analysis by permuting HLA or CMV assignments 20 times. In a later analysis, co-occurring TCRs were grouped using DBSCAN, and TCRdist sequence similarity was added for clustering within HLA-allele-positive subsets. Repertoires with fewer than 30,000 or more than 120,000 public chains were left out of co-occurrence clustering, as were about 5 repertoires with anomalous nucleotide sharing. TCRdb's version of the immuneACCESS table is confined to in-frame rearrangements and falls short of the full clone set. An unresolved V gene accounts for under half of the shortfall where checked; the remainder is of unknown origin. D and trimming were read from the DNA, whereas the V and J calls and clone size are those reported in that table. The sample table lists roughly 120,000 clones, approximately 15% of them with a count of one. The ten largest clones represent 1.5% to 2% of the sample.

CDR1 is given as KGHSY and CDR2 as FQNENV, both from the germline V gene. From cysteine to phenylalanine, the CDR3 is 13 amino acids long. The sequence is cut down to CDR3 DNA, 39 bases in frame from base 1. V lost 6 bases and J lost 2 bases; the stretch between them is 9 bases long. This clone occurred a few times. Its antigen has not been determined. Base qualities are missing; no much larger clone stands one base away. The sample was PBMCs. The sequence came from a young woman in good health and CMV-seronegative. The V and J segments used are TRBV16 and TRBJ2-3, with TRBD1 perhaps the D gene, on 5 matching bases. The DNA sequence is TGTGCCAGCAGAAAAGGGGTCACAGATACGCAGTATTTT. This codes for CASRKGVTDTQYF.